This TCR beta chain was identified during a study of CXCR3-negative and CXCR3-positive naive CD8 T cells. Study background: The total count of TRB reads reached around 140 million, and each library contributed about 1.5 +/- 0.3 million. The study, taken as a whole, reports: TRB CDR3s were more hydrophobic in CXCR3-positive than in CXCR3-negative naive cells.

About this clonotype: Its antigen is not identified.

Naive CD8+ T cells showed a CD45RO-CCR7+CD27+CD95- phenotype. The length of the CDR3 is 17 residues. Germline CDR1 SGHKS, CDR2 YYEKEE (reference sequence). UMI-labeled 5' RACE TRB cDNA libraries were prepared from the cells. Using the 5' RACE reads, TCRdb records one entry per CDR3 protein without DNA. The clone table shows 150,000 to 160,000 distinct CDR3 sequences, with the ten largest holding 0.45% to 0.6%. This clonotype was obtained from a human donor in good health. Some clones in this sample may be carry-over from other donors' samples. The sequenced material came from naive CXCR3+ CD8+ T cells from blood. Subset in this sample: CD45RO-CCR7+CD27+CD95- naive CD8+ T cells expressing CXCR3 (TNR3+). The V and J genes are TRBV5-5 and TRBJ2-2; TCRdb's D call, TRBD1, is unchecked because there is no DNA. CDR3 sequence reads: CASSFSPTGLNTGELFF.